The 14 T cell receptor beta chains below all came from one sample that was sequenced in a study of blood T cell repertoires in COVID-19 (TCRdb year 2020). Library preparation employed the immunoSEQ multiplex PCR assay. Not all clones reach the TCRdb copy of this immuneACCESS table, which keeps in-frame sequences only. Checked studies attribute under half of the gap to unresolved V genes and leave the rest unexplained. Present in this sample are some 110,000 clones, around three quarters of which were seen just once. The ten largest clones capture about 6.6% of the sample. The sequenced material came from peripheral blood. The receptor source for this set is a man between 65 and 79 years old with acute or convalescent COVID-19.

This chain connects TRBV4-2 to TRBJ2-3; tentatively, D is TRBD1 (7 bases). The CDR3 totals 15 residues. Trimming pared 5 bases from V and 4 bases from J, leaving 16 bases between. Looked up from germline, CDR1 is LGHNA and CDR2 is YNFKEQ. The DNA for the CDR3 is TGTGCCAGCAGCGGGCAGGGGGACTTCTCAGATACGCAGTATTTT. Protein: CASSGQGDFSDTQYF.

This rearrangement joins TRBV4-2 to TRBJ2-3, with 11 bases identical to TRBD2. Germline V CDR1 and CDR2: LGHNA, YNFKEQ. V dropped 0 bases and J dropped 0; count of bases not matched to a gene: 8. The CDR3 contains 19 residues. CDR3 sequence: CASSQEETSGASSTDTQYF. The DNA of the CDR3 is TGTGCCAGCAGCCAAGAAGAGACTAGCGGGGCGTCTAGCACAGATACGCAGTATTTT.

CDR3 in amino acids: CASSYAYEQYF. Here the CDR3 DNA reads TGTGCCAGCAGCTATGCCTACGAGCAGTACTTC. The chain has TRBV9 and TRBJ2-7; D unclear. V was trimmed by 4 bases and J by 2 bases, leaving 4 bases between them. Germline-derived CDR1 and CDR2 are SGDLS and YYNGEE. This CDR3 has 11 amino acids.

The genes are TRBV4-2 and TRBJ1-4; TRBD1 matches 8 bases. Germline loops: CDR1 LGHNA, CDR2 YNFKEQ. The CDR3 length is 19 residues. The trim removed 0 bases at V and 8 bases at J, leaving 17 bases unmatched. The CDR3, as DNA: TGTGCCAGCAGCCAAGATTATGAGACAGGGGCCGGGACTTTCGAAAAACTGTTTTTT. Protein product: CASSQDYETGAGTFEKLFF.

The rearrangement joins TRBV30 to TRBJ2-1; TRBD2 is a possible D gene (6 bases). The length of the CDR3 is 17 residues. Germline CDR1 GTSNPN, CDR2 SVGIG (reference sequence). Trimming removed 4 bases from V and 0 bases from J, with 19 bases in between. The CDR3 sequence is CAWTALSGSSSYNEQFF. The CDR3 region has the DNA TGTGCCTGGACCGCCTTAAGCGGGTCAAGCTCCTACAATGAGCAGTTCTTC. Looking up the rest from reference TRBV30 and TRBJ2-1 gives the full variable domain: SQTIHQWPATLVQPVGSPLSLECTVEGTSNPNLYWYRQAAGRGLQLLFYSVGIGQISSEVPQNLSASRPQDRQFILSSKKLLLSDSGFYLCAWTALSGSSSYNEQFFGPGTRLTVL.

The chain recombines TRBV11-3 with TRBJ2-5, with TRBD1 matching 9 bases. This CDR3 comprises 15 residues. The junction had 9 bases not matched to a gene; V was cut back by 5 bases and J by 5 bases. Germline CDR1 SGHNT, CDR2 YENEEA. CDR3 amino acids: CASSAGQGPQETQYF. In DNA form, the CDR3 reads TGTGCCAGCAGCGCGGGACAGGGCCCTCAGGAGACCCAGTACTTC. The full variable domain, with the rest looked up from reference TRBV11-3 and TRBJ2-5, is EAGVVQSPRYKIIEKKQPVAFWCNPISGHNTLYWYLQNLGQGPELLIRYENEEAVDDSQLPKDRFSAERLKGVDSTLKIQPAELGDSAVYLCASSAGQGPQETQYFGPGTRLLVL.

This clone was seen once. The chain couples TRBV6-5 to TRBJ2-7; 8 bases map to TRBD1. The germline V gene encodes CDR1 MNHEY and CDR2 SVGAGI. This CDR3 is built from 15 residues. The V segment lost 0 bases and the J segment 1 base; nucleotides outside the gene matches: 2. DNA of the CDR3: TGTGCCAGCAGTTACTCTTGGACAGGGTCCTACGAGCAGTACTTC. It encodes CASSYSWTGSYEQYF.

The CDR3 DNA reads TGCAGCGTTGTTTGGGACAGGGCAACCGGGGAGCTGTTTTTT. Protein: CSVVWDRATGELFF. The chain recombines TRBV29-1 with TRBJ2-2, with TRBD1 identical over 9 bases. Germline CDR1 reads SQVTM; CDR2 reads ANQGSEA. Germline trimming cut 4 bases from V and 5 bases from J; bases unmatched to any gene: 5. There are 14 residues in the CDR3.

This clone has just a few counts. This chain links TRBV5-8 with TRBJ1-6; tentative D call: TRBD1 (5 bases). This CDR3 region has 16 residues. Germline V CDR1 and CDR2: SGHTS, YDEGEE. Trimming cost V 3 bases and J 9 bases, with 19 bases left between them. Written as DNA, the CDR3 is TGTGCCAGCAGCTCGGGAAGCGGGACCCACAGTTCACCCCTCCACTTT. This sequence encodes CASSSGSGTHSSPLHF.

This clone was seen a handful of times. This CDR3 is also generated by other DNA sequences in the sample. The chain carries TRBV6-5 and TRBJ2-3, with no clear D. Germline CDR1 MNHEY, CDR2 SVGAGI. The ends were cut back, 6 bases at V and 2 bases at J, with 9 bases in the middle. The CDR3 consists of 13 residues. The CDR3 spells CASRSGDTDTQYF. The DNA of the CDR3 is TGTGCCAGCAGAAGTGGAGACACAGATACGCAGTATTTT.

This clone was detected once. The chain couples TRBV7-7 to TRBJ2-1; unclear D gene. V was cut by 5 bases and J by 5 bases, with 16 bases left in between. The germline CDR1 and CDR2 sequences are SSHAT and FNYEAQ (reference sequence). The CDR3 runs to 15 residues. The CDR3 DNA follows: TGTGCCAGCAGCCGTTTCGCGGCATCGCACAATGAGCAGTTCTTC. Residues: CASSRFAASHNEQFF.

This sequence joins TRBV11-2 and TRBJ1-1, with a possible D match to TRBD1 (6 bases). This CDR3 has 13 amino acids. Per the germline V gene, CDR1 is SGHAT and CDR2 is FQNNGV. Trimming removed 1 base from V and 6 bases from J, with 9 bases in between. The CDR3 sequence: CASSLVGASEAFF. In nucleotides, the CDR3 is TGTGCCAGCAGCTTAGTGGGGGCCTCTGAAGCTTTCTTT.

J is TRBJ1-2 and V is TRBV18; D may be TRBD1 (6 bases). Between the trimmed V and J ends, which lost 5 bases and 8 bases, there was a span of 12 bases. The length of the CDR3 is 12 residues. Looked up from germline, CDR1 is KGHSH and CDR2 is LQKENI. The CDR3 is CASSSIRGGYTF. The CDR3 coding sequence is TGTGCCAGCTCATCGATCAGGGGAGGCTACACCTTC.

The gene calls are TRBV11-3 and TRBJ1-6; TRBD1 agrees at 7 bases. The CDR3 is 15 residues long. V dropped 5 bases and J dropped 9; count of bases not matched to a gene: 10. The germline V gene encodes CDR1 SGHNT and CDR2 YENEEA. The CDR3 sequence is CASSPKGTESSPLHF. CDR3 in DNA: TGTGCCAGCAGCCCCAAGGGGACAGAAAGTTCACCCCTCCACTTT.